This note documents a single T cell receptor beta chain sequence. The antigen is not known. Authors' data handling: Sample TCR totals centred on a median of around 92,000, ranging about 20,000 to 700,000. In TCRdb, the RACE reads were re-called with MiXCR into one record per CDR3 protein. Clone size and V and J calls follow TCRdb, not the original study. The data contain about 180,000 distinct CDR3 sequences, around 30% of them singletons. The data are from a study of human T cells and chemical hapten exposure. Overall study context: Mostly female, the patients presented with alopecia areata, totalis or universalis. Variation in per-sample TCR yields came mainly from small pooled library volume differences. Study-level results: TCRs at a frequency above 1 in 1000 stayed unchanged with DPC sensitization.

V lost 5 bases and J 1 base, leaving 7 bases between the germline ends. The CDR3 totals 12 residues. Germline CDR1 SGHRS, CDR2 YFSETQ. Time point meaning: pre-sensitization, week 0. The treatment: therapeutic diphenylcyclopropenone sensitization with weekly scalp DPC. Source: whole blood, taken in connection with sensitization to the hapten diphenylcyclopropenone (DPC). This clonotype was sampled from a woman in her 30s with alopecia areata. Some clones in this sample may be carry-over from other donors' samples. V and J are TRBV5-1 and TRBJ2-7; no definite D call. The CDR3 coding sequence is TGCGCCAGCAGTGCCCCGTCCTACGAGCAGTACTTC. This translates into CASSAPSYEQYF.